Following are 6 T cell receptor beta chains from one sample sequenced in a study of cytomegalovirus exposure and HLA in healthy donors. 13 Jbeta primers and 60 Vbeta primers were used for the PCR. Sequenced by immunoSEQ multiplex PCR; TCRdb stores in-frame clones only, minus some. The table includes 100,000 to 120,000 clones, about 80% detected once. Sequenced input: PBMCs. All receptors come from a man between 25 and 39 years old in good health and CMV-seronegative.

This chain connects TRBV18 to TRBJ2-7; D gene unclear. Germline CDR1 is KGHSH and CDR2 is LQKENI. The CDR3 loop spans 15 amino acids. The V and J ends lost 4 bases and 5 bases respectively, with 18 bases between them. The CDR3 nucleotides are TGTGCCAGCTCACTACAATTAGCCCGCCTTGACGAGCAGTACTTC. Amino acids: CASSLQLARLDEQYF. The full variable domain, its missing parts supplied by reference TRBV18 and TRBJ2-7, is NAGVMQNPRHLVRRRGQEARLRCSPMKGHSHVYWYRQLPEEGLKFMVYLQKENIIDESGMPKERFSAEFPKEGPSILRIQQVVRGDSAAYFCASSLQLARLDEQYFGPGTRLTVT.

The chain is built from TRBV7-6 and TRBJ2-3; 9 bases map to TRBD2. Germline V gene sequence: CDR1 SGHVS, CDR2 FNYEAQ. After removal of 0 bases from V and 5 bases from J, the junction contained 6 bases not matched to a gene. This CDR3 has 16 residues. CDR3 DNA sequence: TGTGCCAGCAGCTTAGCGGAGTTAGCGGGGGAAGATACGCAGTATTTT. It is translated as CASSLAELAGEDTQYF.

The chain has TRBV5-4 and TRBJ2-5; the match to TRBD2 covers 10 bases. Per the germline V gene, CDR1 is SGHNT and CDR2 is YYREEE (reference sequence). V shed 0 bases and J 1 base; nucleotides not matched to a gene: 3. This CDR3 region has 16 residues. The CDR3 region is CASSLAPSGSQETQYF. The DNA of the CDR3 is TGTGCCAGCAGCTTGGCTCCTAGCGGGAGCCAAGAGACCCAGTACTTC.

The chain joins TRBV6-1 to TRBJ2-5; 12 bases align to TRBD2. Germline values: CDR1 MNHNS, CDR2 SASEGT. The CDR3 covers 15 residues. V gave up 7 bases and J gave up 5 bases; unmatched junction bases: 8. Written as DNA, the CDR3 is TGTGCCAGCAAGGAAGGACTAGCGGGGTGGGAGACCCAGTACTTC. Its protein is CASKEGLAGWETQYF.

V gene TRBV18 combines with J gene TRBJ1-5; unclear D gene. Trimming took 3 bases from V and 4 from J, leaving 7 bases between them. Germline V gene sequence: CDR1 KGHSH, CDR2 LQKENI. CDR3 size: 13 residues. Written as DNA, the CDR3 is TGTGCCAGCTCACCTTCCGAGAATCAGCCCCAGCATTTT. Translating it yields CASSPSENQPQHF. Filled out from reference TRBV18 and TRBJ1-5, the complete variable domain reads NAGVMQNPRHLVRRRGQEARLRCSPMKGHSHVYWYRQLPEEGLKFMVYLQKENIIDESGMPKERFSAEFPKEGPSILRIQQVVRGDSAAYFCASSPSENQPQHFGDGTRLSIL.

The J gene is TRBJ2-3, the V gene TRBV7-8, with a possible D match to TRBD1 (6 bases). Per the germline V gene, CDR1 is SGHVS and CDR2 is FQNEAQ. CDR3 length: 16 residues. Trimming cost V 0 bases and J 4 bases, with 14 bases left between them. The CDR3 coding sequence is TGTGCCAGCAGCTTAGCGGGCAGGGGAGAAGCAGATACGCAGTATTTT. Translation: CASSLAGRGEADTQYF.